This T cell receptor (beta chain) stems from a study of T cells after yellow fever vaccination. This clonotype was counted a few times. The CDR3 runs 14 residues. Trimming removed 4 bases from V and 2 bases from J, with 11 bases in between. In germline, CDR1 is KGHSH, CDR2 LQKENI. MiXCR, applied by TCRdb to the 5' RACE reads, yields one record per CDR3 protein. The table shows roughly 260,000 distinct CDR3 sequences, with roughly 13% occurring only once. The chain recombines TRBV18 with TRBJ1-2; TRBD1 is a possible D gene (5 bases). Specimen: CD4+ T cells sorted from PBMCs, collected 45 days after the yellow fever booster vaccination. The sequence derives from a man aged 25-45 years who received the YFV17D yellow fever vaccine. The CDR3 is CASSQQVQNYGYTF. In nucleotides, the CDR3 is TGTGCCAGCTCACAACAGGTACAGAACTATGGCTACACCTTC.